A single sample is the source of the 10 T cell receptor beta chains below, sequenced in a study of blood T cell repertoires in COVID-19. Profiling relied on immunoSEQ multiplex PCR, and the TCRdb table lists in-frame clones only, not all of them. The sample contains 250,000 to 350,000 clones, over 75% of which appear only once. Material for sequencing was peripheral blood. The receptors were gathered from a woman in her 30s with COVID-19, enrolled during active disease.

For this clone: Other DNA sequences within the sample encode an identical CDR3. This chain links TRBV5-1 with TRBJ1-5; maybe TRBD1 (5 bases). Germline V lookup: CDR1 SGHRS, CDR2 YFSETQ. This CDR3 is built from 14 residues. V dropped 0 bases and J dropped 5 bases, with 9 bases sitting between them. The CDR3: CASSLGSRDQPQHF. For the CDR3, the DNA is TGCGCCAGCAGCTTGGGGTCCAGGGATCAGCCCCAGCATTTT.

This rearrangement joins TRBV5-4 to TRBJ2-3; TRBD2 agrees at 12 bases. This CDR3 region has 17 residues. V gave up 4 bases and J gave up 3 bases; unmatched junction bases: 9. Germline V gene lookup returns CDR1 SGHNT and CDR2 YYREEE (reference sequence). CDR3 region: CASSKLAGGLFTDTQYF. CDR3 nucleotides: TGTGCCAGCAGCAAACTAGCGGGAGGACTATTTACAGATACGCAGTATTTT.

The rearrangement joins TRBV11-3 to TRBJ2-7, with 9 bases matching TRBD2. J was trimmed by 3 bases and V by 5 bases; bases with no gene match: 5. Germline V gene lookup returns CDR1 SGHNT and CDR2 YENEEA. CDR3 length: 14 amino acids. CDR3 coding DNA: TGTGCCAGCAGCCATAGCGGGAGACTCTACGAGCAGTACTTC. Translation gives CASSHSGRLYEQYF.

This clone was picked up one time. The rearrangement joins TRBV5-4 to TRBJ2-7; 7 bases are shared with TRBD1. The CDR3 loop spans 15 amino acids. V lost 0 bases and J lost 6; bases outside the gene matches: 9. Per germline, CDR1 SGHNT and CDR2 YYREEE (reference sequence). The CDR3 region is CASSLAAGGTLEQYF. CDR3 bases: TGTGCCAGCAGCTTGGCGGCAGGGGGAACCCTCGAGCAGTACTTC.

The V call is TRBV27, the J call TRBJ1-6, with D perhaps TRBD1 (6 bases). V was cut by 6 bases and J by 5 bases, with 17 bases left in between. Germline V gene sequence: CDR1 MNHEY, CDR2 SMNVEV (reference sequence). The CDR3 sequence is 16 residues long. The DNA for the CDR3 is TGTGCCAGCAGACGACTACGGGACACAAATAATTCACCCCTCCACTTT. Translated, it gives CASRRLRDTNNSPLHF.

The table lists this clone with a few counts. J is TRBJ1-1 and V is TRBV6-5, with TRBD1 as a possible D gene (6 bases). The CDR3 length is 13 residues. The V end lost 2 bases, the J end lost 7 bases, and 11 bases lay between the germline ends. Per the germline V gene, CDR1 is MNHEY and CDR2 is SVGAGI. The CDR3 is CASSYEGGGEAFF. The CDR3, as DNA: TGTGCCAGCAGTTACGAGGGAGGGGGTGAAGCTTTCTTT.

The chain links TRBV9 to TRBJ1-1; 7 bases fit TRBD1. This CDR3 contains 11 residues. Germline-derived CDR1 and CDR2 are SGDLS and YYNGEE. V was clipped by 3 bases and J by 7 bases; unmatched bases: 0. The CDR3 protein is CASSGDSEAFF. The CDR3 bases are TGTGCCAGCAGCGGGGACAGTGAAGCTTTCTTT.

The chain has TRBV12-5 and TRBJ2-1, with D possibly being TRBD2 (6 bases). V lost 7 bases to trimming and J lost 0 bases, with 10 bases between them. Germline V lookup: CDR1 LGHNT, CDR2 FRNRAP. The CDR3 loop spans 14 amino acids. As DNA, the CDR3 is TGTGCTAGTGTTGGGGGGAGCTCCTACAATGAGCAGTTCTTC. Translated, it gives CASVGGSSYNEQFF.

The J gene is TRBJ2-7, the V gene TRBV19; 7 bases line up with TRBD1. V trimming: 5 bases; J trimming: 6 bases; junction bases outside the gene matches: 4. The CDR3 consists of 12 residues. CDR1 is LNHDA, CDR2 SQIVND, per germline (reference sequence). In DNA, the CDR3 is TGTGCCAGTAGTGAGGGGGCTACCGAGCAGTACTTC. This encodes CASSEGATEQYF. Combining the CDR3 with reference TRBV19 and TRBJ2-7 gives the whole variable domain DGGITQSPKYLFRKEGQNVTLSCEQNLNHDAMYWYRQDPGQGLRLIYYSQIVNDFQKGDIAEGYSVSREKKESFPLTVTSAQKNPTAFYLCASSEGATEQYFGPGTRLTVT.

This chain uses TRBV10-3 with TRBJ1-1; D is possibly TRBD1 (6 bases). Trimming left V 6 bases short and J 0 bases short, with 11 bases between. The CDR3 totals 14 residues. CDR1 ENHRY and CDR2 SYGVKD come from the germline V gene. The DNA for the CDR3 is TGTGCCATCAGGACAGGCCAATTGAACACTGAAGCTTTCTTT. Translating it yields CAIRTGQLNTEAFF.